This entry concerns a single TCR beta chain. Its antigen is not identified. Synthesis of TCR beta cDNA relied on 5'RACE template switching carrying UMIs. TCRdb re-called the 5' RACE reads and gives one entry per CDR3 protein, without DNA. In all, the sample yields about half a million distinct CDR3 sequences. Germline CDR1 is SGHRS and CDR2 is YFSETQ. The CDR3 totals 17 residues. These data come from a study of T cells expressing NK-cell markers. For the study at large: Each TCR beta repertoire originated in sorted T cells that were CD3+CD56+NKG2C+, CD3+CD56+NKG2C- or CD3+CD56-NKG2C+.

Whole-study findings and limits: Dominant NKG2C+ clonotypes in five to seven donors made up roughly 1.0-7.0% of CD8+ T cells. Whether expanded NKG2C+ T cell clones were HCMV specific stayed uncertain.

The V and J genes are TRBV5-1 and TRBJ2-2; TCRdb returns TRBD2, unconfirmable since there is no DNA. The sample comprised blood T cells: a sorted CD56 or NKG2C T cell subset, CD4+ or CD8+ T cells, or bulk PBMC T cells (not recorded which). This TCR derives from a woman between 50 and 59 years old in good health. The CDR3 protein is CASRASGQKKNTGELFF.